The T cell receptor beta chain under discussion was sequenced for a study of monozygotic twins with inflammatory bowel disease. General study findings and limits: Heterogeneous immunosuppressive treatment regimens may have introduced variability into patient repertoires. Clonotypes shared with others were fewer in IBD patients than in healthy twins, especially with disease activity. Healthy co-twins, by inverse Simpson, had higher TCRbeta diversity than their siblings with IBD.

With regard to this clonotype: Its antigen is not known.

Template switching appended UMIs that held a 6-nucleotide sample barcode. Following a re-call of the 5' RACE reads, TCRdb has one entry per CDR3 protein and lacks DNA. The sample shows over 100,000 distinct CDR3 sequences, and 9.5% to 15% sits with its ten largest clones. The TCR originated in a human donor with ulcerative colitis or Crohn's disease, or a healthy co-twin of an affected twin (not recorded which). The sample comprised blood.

CDR3 loop: CAIVAGDTGELFF. This sequence joins TRBV10-3 and TRBJ2-2; TCRdb names TRBD2, which stays unverified in the absence of DNA. Germline CDR1 reads ENHRY; CDR2 reads SYGVKD. CDR3 length: 13 amino acids.